Here is one TCR beta chain with its context. The assay was immunoSEQ multiplex PCR, and TCRdb's table has in-frame clones only and misses some. The top ten clones hold 32% of a sample with fewer than 50,000 clones, about half of them seen once. This sample was taken from a study of cytotoxic CD8 clonotypes in ibrutinib-treated CLL. Trimming shortened V by 2 bases and J by 5 bases, and 9 bases separated the two germline ends. The germline V gene encodes CDR1 SGHTA and CDR2 FQGNSA. CDR3 length: 13 residues. This TCR was sampled from a human donor with chronic lymphocytic leukemia. The J gene is TRBJ2-5, the V gene TRBV7-2; no reliable D call. Sequencing used PBMCs, obtained after 12 months of ibrutinib treatment. The DNA for the CDR3 is TGTGCCAGCAGCTTATCCAATAGTGAGACCCAGTACTTC. This gives the protein CASSLSNSETQYF. Looking up the rest from reference TRBV7-2 and TRBJ2-5 gives the full variable domain: GAGVSQSPSNKVTEKGKDVELRCDPISGHTALYWYRQSLGQGLEFLIYFQGNSAPDKSGLPSDRFSAERTGGSVSTLTIQRTQQEDSAVYLCASSLSNSETQYFGPGTRLLVL.